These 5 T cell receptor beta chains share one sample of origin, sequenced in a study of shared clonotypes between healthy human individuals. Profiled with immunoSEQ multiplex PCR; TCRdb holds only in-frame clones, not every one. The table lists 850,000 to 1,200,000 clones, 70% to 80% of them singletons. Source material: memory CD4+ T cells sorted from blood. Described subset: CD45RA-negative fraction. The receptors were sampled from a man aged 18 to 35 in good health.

The CDR3 region is CASSYRLADYNEQFF. The DNA for the CDR3 is TGTGCCAGCAGCTACCGACTAGCAGATTACAATGAGCAGTTCTTC. The genes are TRBV11-2 and TRBJ2-1, with TRBD2 matching 7 bases. V lost 4 bases, J lost 4 bases, and 7 bases stayed unmatched. The CDR3 runs 15 residues. Germline V lookup: CDR1 SGHAT, CDR2 FQNNGV.

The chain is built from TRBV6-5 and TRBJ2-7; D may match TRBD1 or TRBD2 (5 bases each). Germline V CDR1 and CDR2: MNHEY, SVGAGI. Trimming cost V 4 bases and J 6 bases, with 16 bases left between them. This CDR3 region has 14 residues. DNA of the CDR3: TGTGCCAGCAGTTCCCCCGGGGCTAGCCGCGAGCAGTACTTC. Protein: CASSSPGASREQYF.

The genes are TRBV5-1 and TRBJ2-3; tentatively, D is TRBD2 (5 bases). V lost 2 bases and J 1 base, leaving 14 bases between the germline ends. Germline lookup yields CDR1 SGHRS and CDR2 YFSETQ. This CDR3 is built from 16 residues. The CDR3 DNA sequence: TGCGCCAGCAGCTTTTGGGGAAGCGGTGGCACAGATACGCAGTATTTT. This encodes CASSFWGSGGTDTQYF.

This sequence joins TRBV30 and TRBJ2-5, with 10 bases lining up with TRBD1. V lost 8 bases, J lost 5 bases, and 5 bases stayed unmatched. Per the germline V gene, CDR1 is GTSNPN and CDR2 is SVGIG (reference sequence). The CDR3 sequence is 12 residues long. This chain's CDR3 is CALDRGRETQYF. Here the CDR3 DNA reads TGTGCCCTTGACAGGGGGCGTGAGACCCAGTACTTC.

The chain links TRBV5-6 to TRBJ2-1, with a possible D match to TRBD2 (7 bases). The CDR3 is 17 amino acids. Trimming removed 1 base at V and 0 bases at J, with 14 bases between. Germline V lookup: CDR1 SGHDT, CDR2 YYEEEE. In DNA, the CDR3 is TGTGCCAGCAGCTTGTGGGGGGGCCATCCCTCCTACAATGAGCAGTTCTTC. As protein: CASSLWGGHPSYNEQFF.